Below are 11 T cell receptor beta chains sequenced from a single sample in a study of shared clonotypes between healthy human individuals. Here immunoSEQ multiplex PCR was the method, and the copy in TCRdb shows in-frame clones only, minus some. The sample includes more than 2,000,000 clones, approximately 93% seen only once; the top ten take 0.39%. The sequencing sample was made of naive CD4+ T cells from PBMCs. Subset described: CD45RA+ positively selected. The receptors come from a man aged 18 to 29 in good health. Some clones in this sample may be carry-over from other donors' samples.

This rearrangement joins TRBV28 to TRBJ2-2; 11 positions agree with TRBD2. Germline V gene data show CDR1 as MDHEN and CDR2 as SYDVKM. This CDR3 has 16 residues. Trimming cost V 3 bases and J 6 bases; bases outside gene matches: 6. In DNA form, the CDR3 reads TGTGCCAGCAGTTTTAGGACTAGCGGGCTCGCCGGGGAGCTGTTTTTT. It is translated as CASSFRTSGLAGELFF.

The chain uses TRBV5-1 and TRBJ2-1; D tentatively reads TRBD1 or TRBD2 (5 bases each). The ends were cut back, 4 bases at V and 10 bases at J, with 15 bases in the middle. CDR3 length equals 13 residues. Germline V gene data show CDR1 as SGHRS and CDR2 as YFSETQ. The CDR3 reads CASSRGSGLEQFF. CDR3 DNA sequence: TGCGCCAGCAGCCGCGGGTCAGGGCTAGAGCAGTTCTTC.

The chain uses TRBV5-1 and TRBJ1-2, with 7 bases that match TRBD1. The CDR3 is 15 amino acids. The germline V gene encodes CDR1 SGHRS and CDR2 YFSETQ. V shed 2 bases and J 4 bases; nucleotides not matched to a gene: 8. CDR3 protein: CASSLTSGGAYGYTF. The CDR3 DNA reads as TGCGCCAGCAGCTTAACGTCAGGGGGGGCCTATGGCTACACCTTC.

Details on this clone: Other nucleotide sequences from this sample produce the same CDR3. The chain combines TRBV5-1 with TRBJ2-3; D gene unclear. V was pared by 2 bases and J by 5 bases, with 9 bases between. This CDR3 has 13 residues. Germline lookup yields CDR1 SGHRS and CDR2 YFSETQ. The CDR3 protein is CASSLPGEDTQYF. The CDR3 nucleotides read TGCGCCAGCAGCTTACCTGGGGAAGATACGCAGTATTTT.

This clone was observed a few times. In the same sample, other DNA sequences code for this CDR3. V gene TRBV5-1 combines with J gene TRBJ1-5, with TRBD1 as a possible D gene (5 bases). Germline V gives CDR1 SGHRS, CDR2 YFSETQ. Trimming pared 1 base from V and 5 bases from J, leaving 7 bases between. The CDR3 spans 13 residues. CDR3 region: CASSLRGDQPQHF. In DNA, the CDR3 is TGCGCCAGCAGCTTGAGGGGAGATCAGCCCCAGCATTTT.

The chain recombines TRBV4-1 with TRBJ2-1; either TRBD1 or TRBD2 may fit D (5 bases each). The CDR3 has 15 residues. The germline V and J ends were trimmed by 2 bases and 5 bases, with 13 bases remaining between them. Germline loops: CDR1 MGHRA, CDR2 YSYEKL. The chain's CDR3 is CASSQPGTANNEQFF. CDR3 sequence (DNA): TGCGCCAGCAGCCAACCCGGGACGGCAAACAATGAGCAGTTCTTC.

The chain uses TRBV11-1 and TRBJ2-1; D gene uncertain. Trimming left V 0 bases short and J 8 bases short, with 5 bases between. Germline CDR1 reads SGHAT; CDR2 reads FQDESV (reference sequence). This CDR3 region has 12 residues. The CDR3 region is CASSLAAYEQFF. The CDR3 bases are TGTGCCAGCAGCTTAGCGGCGTATGAGCAGTTCTTC.

This clone was seen a single time. This chain joins TRBV6-1 and TRBJ1-5, with D unclear. CDR1 is MNHNS and CDR2 is SASEGT in the germline V gene. Trimming shortened V by 0 bases and J by 3 bases, and 9 bases separated the two germline ends. The CDR3 runs 15 residues. In nucleotides, the CDR3 is TGTGCCAGCAGTGAAGCATCGGCGTACAATCAGCCCCAGCATTTT. Translating it yields CASSEASAYNQPQHF.

The chain is built from TRBV28 and TRBJ2-7; 7 bases align to TRBD1. CDR3 length equals 15 residues. The ends lost 6 bases at V and 2 bases at J; junction bases unmatched: 10. The V gene's germline CDR1 is MDHEN and CDR2 SYDVKM. The CDR3: CASSEGATAAYEQYF. For the CDR3, the DNA is TGTGCCAGCAGCGAGGGGGCGACAGCCGCCTACGAGCAGTACTTC.

J is TRBJ1-2 and V is TRBV29-1, with TRBD1 matching over 7 bases. The V segment lost 4 bases and the J segment 3 bases; nucleotides outside the gene matches: 2. There are 12 residues in the CDR3. The germline gives CDR1 SQVTM, CDR2 ANQGSEA. The CDR3 DNA sequence: TGCAGCGTTGGGGACAGCTACTATGGCTACACCTTC. This translates into CSVGDSYYGYTF.

The rearrangement links TRBV28 to TRBJ2-3; 10 positions match TRBD2. CDR3 length equals 19 residues. J was trimmed by 2 bases and V by 3 bases; bases with no gene match: 14. Germline V gene lookup returns CDR1 MDHEN and CDR2 SYDVKM. The CDR3 nucleotides are TGTGCCAGCAGTTTGAACAGGGGAATAGCGGGGGGAGTCACAGATACGCAGTATTTT. Its translation: CASSLNRGIAGGVTDTQYF.